The rows below give T cell receptor beta chains drawn from one sample of a study of cytomegalovirus exposure and HLA in healthy donors. TCRdb's copy holds only in-frame clones and misses some; the assay was immunoSEQ multiplex PCR. Seen here are 150,000 to 200,000 clones, roughly 70% observed once, and the top ten hold less than 3.5%. Sequenced sample: PBMCs. Receptors originate from a woman aged 40 to 50 in good health and CMV-seropositive. Both conserved end residues are part of each CDR3. D genes are given only for firm matches. Some rows mark clone size as missing; the rest say once, few, many or name a class of expanded clone.

CDR3 DNA	CDR3 protein	V gene	J gene	clone size	D gene
TGTGCCAGTAGTATAGGCATGGAACAGATTGAAGCTTTCTTT	CASSIGMEQIEAFF	TRBV19	TRBJ1-1	-	-
TGTGCCAGCAGCTTAACTGGACTCGCGAACACCGGGGAGCTGTTTTTT	CASSLTGLANTGELFF	TRBV5-1	TRBJ2-2	-	-
TGCGCCAGCAGCCAAGATGAGGGCTTCTATGGCTACACCTTC	CASSQDEGFYGYTF	TRBV4-3	TRBJ1-2	-	-
TGTGCCAGCAGCTTGGATTGGACCCCAGGGTCCTACGAGCAGTACTTC	CASSLDWTPGSYEQYF	TRBV5-4	TRBJ2-7	once	-
TGTGCCAGCTCAACAGGCCCAATTTCTTCTAGCAATCAGCCCCAGCATTTT	CASSTGPISSSNQPQHF	TRBV18	TRBJ1-5	-	-
TGTGCCAGCAGCCTGACAGGGGATTCGAACACCATATATTTT	CASSLTGDSNTIYF	TRBV6-5	TRBJ1-3	-	TRBD1
TGTGCCAGCAGCCGAGGACAGGCCCTCCTGGGCACTGAAGCTTTCTTT	CASSRGQALLGTEAFF	TRBV6-6	TRBJ1-1	few	TRBD1
TGCGCCAGCAGCTTGGATGGGCTCGGCGCTTTCTTT	CASSLDGLGAFF	TRBV5-1	TRBJ1-1	few	-
TGTGCCAGCAGTCCAGGTTATCTTGCCCAAGAGACCCAGTACTTC	CASSPGYLAQETQYF	TRBV28	TRBJ2-5	once	-
TGTGCCAGCAGCTTAGGACTGATTGCAGATACGCAGTATTTT	CASSLGLIADTQYF	TRBV7-2	TRBJ2-3	-	-
TGTGCCAGCAGCGCGGGACAGGGGGCGGGCGGGGAGCTGTTTTTT	CASSAGQGAGGELFF	TRBV6-6	TRBJ2-2	-	TRBD1
TGCGCCAGCAGCCAAGGTACGGGGGGCGCCGGTACGCAGTATTTT	CASSQGTGGAGTQYF	TRBV4-3	TRBJ2-3	-	-
TGTGCCAGTAGTATAGATCTGTACAGTAACTATGGCTACACCTTC	CASSIDLYSNYGYTF	TRBV19	TRBJ1-2	few	-
TGTGCCAGCAGTCGAAGGGGCAGGTTGGCGCCTGAAGCTTTCTTT	CASSRRGRLAPEAFF	TRBV6-1	TRBJ1-1	-	-
TGTGCCAGCAGGGAGCACTACGAGCAGTACTTC	CASREHYEQYF	TRBV25-1	TRBJ2-7	-	-
TGTGCCAGCAGCGTAGAGGCTAGCGGGGGTGCCCAGTACTTC	CASSVEASGGAQYF	TRBV9	TRBJ2-5	-	TRBD2
TGTGCCAGCAGCGATCAGGGGGCGGACACCGGGGAGCTGTTTTTT	CASSDQGADTGELFF	TRBV6-5	TRBJ2-2	-	TRBD1
TGTGCCAGCACCCGTGGGCCGGATACGCAGTATTTT	CASTRGPDTQYF	TRBV7-9	TRBJ2-3	-	-
TGCGCCAGCAGCTTGGGTGGGACAGGGGGCTACGAGCAGTACTTC	CASSLGGTGGYEQYF	TRBV5-1	TRBJ2-7	-	TRBD1
TGTGCCAGCAGCTTAAACGGCGGGGGCCAAGAGACCCAGTACTTC	CASSLNGGGQETQYF	TRBV7-2	TRBJ2-5	-	TRBD2
TGTGCCAGCCCTGGAGGGGCCGGCACTGAAGCTTTCTTT	CASPGGAGTEAFF	TRBV6-1	TRBJ1-1	-	-
TGCAGCGTTGATCAGGGTAGGGACACTGAAGCTTTCTTT	CSVDQGRDTEAFF	TRBV29-1	TRBJ1-1	-	-
TGTGCCAGCAGCGGACAGGTCTCCTACGAGCAGTACTTC	CASSGQVSYEQYF	TRBV28	TRBJ2-7	-	TRBD1
TGCGCCAGCAGCCCGGTCACAGGGGGGAACACTGAAGCTTTCTTT	CASSPVTGGNTEAFF	TRBV5-1	TRBJ1-1	-	TRBD1
TGCGCCAGCAGCTTGGTGGGCCCGAACACTGAAGCTTTCTTT	CASSLVGPNTEAFF	TRBV5-1	TRBJ1-1	-	-
TGCGCCAGCCAAGCGGGACGGAACACCGGGGAGCTGTTTTTT	CASQAGRNTGELFF	TRBV10-1	TRBJ2-2	-	TRBD2
TGCGCCAGCAGCTTCGGACAGGGTTCCACCTACGAGCAGTACTTC	CASSFGQGSTYEQYF	TRBV5-1	TRBJ2-7	-	TRBD1
TGTGCCAGCAGCGTCGGACAAGATACGCAGTATTTT	CASSVGQDTQYF	TRBV9	TRBJ2-3	-	-
TGTGCCAGCAGCTTGTTTCAGGGGGCGCCGAGCACCGGGGAGCTGTTTTTT	CASSLFQGAPSTGELFF	TRBV5-6	TRBJ2-2	-	TRBD1